This T cell receptor beta chain derives from a study of T-cell reconstitution after alpha-beta-depleted transplantation in children. Preparation of the TCRbeta library was carried out with unique molecular identifiers. One entry per CDR3 protein, called by TCRdb with MiXCR from the PCR reads. The sample shows about 500,000 distinct CDR3 sequences, about 31% of them seen only once. Germline lookup yields CDR1 KGHSH and CDR2 LQKENI. This CDR3 region has 18 residues. Germline trimming cut 5 bases from V and 3 bases from J; bases unmatched to any gene: 14. Sequences were derived from PBMCs from the stem cell graft donor, sampled from the stem cell graft. The chain carries TRBV18 and TRBJ2-3; the match to TRBD2 covers 10 bases. The receptor was derived from a human donor who donated a stem cell graft to a child with aplastic anemia. For the CDR3, the DNA is TGTGCCAGCTCAAACCTCGAGGCTAGCGGGAGCCTAACAGATACGCAGTATTTT. This encodes CASSNLEASGSLTDTQYF. Full variable domain (remainder filled in from reference TRBV18 and TRBJ2-3): NAGVMQNPRHLVRRRGQEARLRCSPMKGHSHVYWYRQLPEEGLKFMVYLQKENIIDESGMPKERFSAEFPKEGPSILRIQQVVRGDSAAYFCASSNLEASGSLTDTQYFGPGTRLTVL.